These T cell receptor beta chains were read from a single sample in a study of blood T cells in healthy people across ages. TCRdb independently ran MiXCR on the 5' RACE reads; one entry per CDR3 protein. The table includes fewer than 1,200,000 distinct CDR3 sequences, under 30% detected once. A further study also used this sample, focusing on T cells of mothers and their children.

The sample consisted of blood. The origin of the receptors is a girl aged 2 to 10 in good health. Each CDR3 is given with its conserved first and last residue. A D gene is named only where the DNA matches it firmly. Some rows mark clone size as missing; the rest say once, few, many or name a class of expanded clone.

size | J | D | V | DNA | CDR3
. | TRBJ2-1 | . | TRBV7-2 | TGTGCCAGCAGCTTAGCAGGGCAGGGGAGTGGACAGTTCTTC | CASSLAGQGSGQFF
. | TRBJ2-7 | . | TRBV10-3 | TGTGCCACCCGGGGTTCTAACTACGAGCAGTACTTC | CATRGSNYEQYF
. | TRBJ2-7 | . | TRBV7-8 | TGTGCCAGCAGCCCAAAGTGGGAGCAGTACTTC | CASSPKWEQYF
few | TRBJ2-3 | TRBD2 | TRBV20-1 | TGCAGTGCTACACCTAGCGGGAGAACAGATACGCAGTATTTT | CSATPSGRTDTQYF
. | TRBJ2-3 | . | TRBV20-1 | TGCAGTGCTAGATTACTAGGGACAGATACGCAGTATTTT | CSARLLGTDTQYF
. | TRBJ2-1 | TRBD1 | TRBV20-1 | TGCAGTGCTACGGGACAGGGGGTCGGTGAGCAGTTCTTC | CSATGQGVGEQFF
. | TRBJ2-7 | . | TRBV14 | TGTGCCAGCAGCCGGCACCGCGCCGAGCAGTACTTC | CASSRHRAEQYF
few | TRBJ2-1 | . | TRBV4-1 | TGCGCCAGCAGCCAAGATAGAGACGTCAATGAGCAGTTCTTC | CASSQDRDVNEQFF
few | TRBJ2-1 | TRBD2 | TRBV12-3/TRBV12-4 | TGTGCCAGCGTATACGGGGGGGCCGACAATGAGCAGTTCTTC | CASVYGGADNEQFF
few | TRBJ2-1 | TRBD2 | TRBV4-1 | TGCGCCAGCAGCACCACTAGCGGAGGTGAGCAGTTCTTC | CASSTTSGGEQFF
. | TRBJ2-2 | . | TRBV7-2 | TGTGCCAGCACCCAAGGACCCAACACCGGGGAGCTGTTTTTT | CASTQGPNTGELFF
. | TRBJ2-2 | TRBD2 | TRBV7-9 | TGTGCCAGCAGACCCGGACTAGCGGGGGGAAACACCGGGGAGCTGTTTTTT | CASRPGLAGGNTGELFF
. | TRBJ2-7 | . | TRBV5-1 | TGCGCCAGCAGCTTTGCAGACGCCAACTACGAGCAGTACTTC | CASSFADANYEQYF
few | TRBJ2-3 | . | TRBV15 | TGTGCCACCAGCAGAGATGACGATACAGGGTCGGCAGATACGCAGTATTTT | CATSRDDDTGSADTQYF
. | TRBJ2-1 | . | TRBV6-1 | TGTGCCAGCAGTGAAAGGCTCAATTCCTACAATGAGCAGTTCTTC | CASSERLNSYNEQFF
few | TRBJ2-5 | . | TRBV11-2 | TGTGCCAGCGACAGGGCTGAAGGAGGGGAGACCCAGTACTTC | CASDRAEGGETQYF
many | TRBJ2-7 | TRBD1 | TRBV7-9 | TGTGCCAGCAGCCCCGACAGGGACGAGCAGTACTTC | CASSPDRDEQYF
few | TRBJ2-1 | . | TRBV3-1 | TGTGCCAGCAGCCTACCTTTGGACTCCTACAATGAGCAGTTCTTC | CASSLPLDSYNEQFF
. | TRBJ1-5 | . | TRBV5-6 | TGTGCCAGCAGCTCGGCCGGGACCAATCAGCCCCAGCATTTT | CASSSAGTNQPQHF
. | TRBJ1-1 | . | TRBV2 | TGTGCCAGCAGCCCCGCAGGGTGGGCCACTGAAGCTTTCTTT | CASSPAGWATEAFF
many | TRBJ2-7 | TRBD1 | TRBV5-1 | TGCGCCAGCAGCTTACAACAGGGGCCCTACGAGCAGTACTTC | CASSLQQGPYEQYF
. | TRBJ2-1 | . | TRBV12-5 | TGTGCTAGTGGCCTTCCCACCAGGAGGGATAATGAGCAGTTCTTC | CASGLPTRRDNEQFF
. | TRBJ2-1 | . | TRBV12-3/TRBV12-4 | TGTGCCAGCAGTATCGGGACGGCCTTCAATGAGCAGTTCTTC | CASSIGTAFNEQFF
. | TRBJ2-5 | TRBD1 | TRBV20-1 | TGCAGTGCCGTCCTGGGACAGCAAGAGACCCAGTACTTC | CSAVLGQQETQYF
few | TRBJ2-1 | . | TRBV15 | TGTGCCACCAGCAGTTTATTTCGGGGGAACTCCTACAATGAGCAGTTCTTC | CATSSLFRGNSYNEQFF
. | TRBJ2-2 | TRBD1 | TRBV4-3 | TGTGCCAGCTCACAGGACAGGGGGCTCACCGGGGAGCTGTTTTTT | CASSQDRGLTGELFF
. | TRBJ2-5 | . | TRBV9 | TGTGCCAGCAGCGCGGGACTGTTCGAGACCCAGTACTTC | CASSAGLFETQYF
. | TRBJ1-1 | . | TRBV18 | TGTGCCAGCTCACCGACATGGGGCGAGAACACTGAAGCTTTCTTT | CASSPTWGENTEAFF
. | TRBJ1-1 | . | TRBV6-6 | TGTGCCAGCCAGGAAGAGTACACTGAAGCTTTCTTT | CASQEEYTEAFF
. | TRBJ2-5 | . | TRBV7-9 | TGTGCCAGCAGCTACTACAGGGAAGGGGTTCAGTACTTC | CASSYYREGVQYF
. | TRBJ2-3 | . | TRBV20-1 | TGCAGTGCTAGAGACCGTCGTCGACGGGATACGCAGTATTTT | CSARDRRRRDTQYF
. | TRBJ2-4 | TRBD1 | TRBV5-1 | TGCGCCAGCAGCGTAACAGGGGGGACGCTTCTTAACATTCAGTACTTC | CASSVTGGTLLNIQYF
few | TRBJ2-3 | . | TRBV29-1 | TGCAGCGCTTCACCGGTGACAGTCACAGATACGCAGTATTTT | CSASPVTVTDTQYF
. | TRBJ1-2 | . | TRBV27 | TGTGCCAGCCAAAACTGGGAGGGTGGCTACACCTTC | CASQNWEGGYTF
. | TRBJ2-5 | TRBD2 | TRBV29-1 | TGCAGCGTCCTCGTAGCGGGAGAAGGAGAGACCCAGTACTTC | CSVLVAGEGETQYF
. | TRBJ2-7 | TRBD2 | TRBV7-9 | TGTGCCAGCAGCTTTCCACTGACTAGCGGGGGGACCTACTCCTACGAGCAGTACTTC | CASSFPLTSGGTYSYEQYF
. | TRBJ2-5 | . | TRBV19 | TGTGCCAGTAGTTCCAGATGGATGCAGACAGAGACCCAGTACTTC | CASSSRWMQTETQYF
few | TRBJ2-5 | TRBD2 | TRBV7-2 | TGTGCCAGCAGCTGGACTAGCGTCCGGGAGACCCAGTACTTC | CASSWTSVRETQYF
few | TRBJ2-1 | TRBD2 | TRBV25-1 | TGTGCCAGCAGTGATTTTAGCGGGAGGCGCAACAATGAGCAGTTCTTC | CASSDFSGRRNNEQFF
. | TRBJ2-3 | TRBD2 | TRBV20-1 | TGCAGTGCTAGAGACGGGGGGGCGGATACGCAGTATTTT | CSARDGGADTQYF
few | TRBJ2-5 | . | TRBV14 | TGTGCCAGCAGCCAATCCGACTACCAAGAGACCCAGTACTTC | CASSQSDYQETQYF
. | TRBJ2-2 | . | TRBV25-1 | TGTGCCAGCAGTGACTTTAGGGACACCGGGGAGCTGTTTTTT | CASSDFRDTGELFF
few | TRBJ2-3 | . | TRBV20-1 | TGCAGTGCTAGGGGGTGGAGTAACACAGATACGCAGTATTTT | CSARGWSNTDTQYF
. | TRBJ2-5 | . | TRBV28 | TGTGCCAGCAGTCGGGGACCTGCCGAAACCCAGTACTTC | CASSRGPAETQYF
. | TRBJ1-6 | . | TRBV4-2 | TGTGCCAGCAGCCAAGATCGTTTGGAAGAGAACGGTGTGTCACCCCTCCACTTT | CASSQDRLEENGVSPLHF
. | TRBJ2-7 | . | TRBV10-3 | TGTGCCATCAGTCGCGGGGGCCCGAGCTCCTACGAGCAGTACTTC | CAISRGGPSSYEQYF
. | TRBJ2-5 | TRBD2 | TRBV10-3 | TGTGCCATCAGCAAAGTAGCGGGAGGGAGAGAGACCCAGTACTTC | CAISKVAGGRETQYF
few | TRBJ2-3 | . | TRBV28 | TGTGCCAGCAGTTCGAATTCTGGGTATTCAGATACGCAGTATTTT | CASSSNSGYSDTQYF
. | TRBJ2-1 | . | TRBV11-3 | TGTGCCAGCAGCTTACGGCTAGCGAATGAGCAGTTCTTC | CASSLRLANEQFF
few | TRBJ2-2 | . | TRBV6-2/TRBV6-3 | TGTGCCAGCAGTTACAGGGAAAACACCGGGGAGCTGTTTTTT | CASSYRENTGELFF
many | TRBJ2-1 | . | TRBV28 | TGTGCCAGCAGCATAGCGGACACCTACAATGAGCAGTTCTTC | CASSIADTYNEQFF
few | TRBJ2-7 | . | TRBV20-1 | TGCAGTGCTAGTGGCAGGACCAGCTCCTACGAGCAGTACTTC | CSASGRTSSYEQYF
few | TRBJ2-5 | . | TRBV21-1 | TGTGCCAGCAGTGCGGGACAGAAGCAAGAGACCCAGTACTTC | CASSAGQKQETQYF
few | TRBJ2-3 | TRBD2 | TRBV6-6 | TGTGCCAGCAGTAACTTAGCGGGAGCCTACACAGATACGCAGTATTTT | CASSNLAGAYTDTQYF
many | TRBJ2-1 | . | TRBV5-1 | TGTGCCAGCAGCTTGGACTTGAGCTCCTACAATGAGCAGTTCTTC | CASSLDLSSYNEQFF
few | TRBJ2-5 | . | TRBV7-6 | TGTGCCAGCAGCTTAAAGGGGGGAACGAGCGAGACCCAGTACTTC | CASSLKGGTSETQYF